This T cell receptor beta chain stems from a study of blood T cells in healthy people across ages. Trimming cost V 6 bases and J 5 bases; bases outside gene matches: 11. The CDR3 covers 15 residues. Germline V gene lookup returns CDR1 MNHEY and CDR2 SMNVEV (reference sequence). Combining a sample-barcoded 5' primer with a J-beta primer mix, a second PCR ran for roughly 7 to 11 cycles. Each CDR3 protein gets one entry after TCRdb re-called the 5' RACE reads with MiXCR. Of 500,000 to 550,000 distinct CDR3 sequences listed, 20% to 30% were seen once; the top ten hold under 9%. All donors came from Russia, were Caucasian and healthy, and spanned ages roughly 6 to 95. In addition, the sample was reused for a study of T cells of mothers and their children.

This rearrangement joins TRBV27 to TRBJ2-5; 8 nucleotides agree with TRBD2. The material sequenced was blood. This clonotype originated in a boy between 10 and 17 years old in good health. The CDR3 region is CASSPPPGGSETQYF. As DNA, the CDR3 is TGTGCCAGCAGCCCCCCCCCGGGGGGGAGTGAGACCCAGTACTTC.